The present T cell receptor beta chain was sequenced within a study of cytomegalovirus exposure and HLA in healthy donors. In the case of this clone: Its antigen remains unknown.

Though probably carrying unrecorded immune exposures, donors were nominally healthy at sampling. The CDR3 sequence is 14 residues long. Germline V gene sequence: CDR1 LNHNV, CDR2 YYDKDF (reference sequence). The V gene end was trimmed by 0 bases and the J gene end by 12 bases; junction bases not matched to a gene: 6. 13 Jbeta primers and 60 Vbeta primers were used for the PCR. Clones were sequenced by immunoSEQ multiplex PCR, and TCRdb holds only the in-frame ones, with some missing. The data hold 170,000 or so clones, with 75% to 90% observed a single time. Study conclusions and caveats: Later genetic work tied a missense DCLRE1C variant to beta-chain V and J trimming. In a later analysis, HLA-associated TCR beta chains were more clonally expanded than equally common others. Most subjects had HLA-A and HLA-B alleles reportedly predicted accurately by TCR beta sequences.

What was sequenced was PBMCs. This TCR was recovered from a man aged 25 to 40 in good health and CMV-seropositive. This chain connects TRBV15 to TRBJ2-1; the match to TRBD1 covers 9 bases. The CDR3 DNA is TGTGCCACCAGCAGAGATCGGGCGGACAGGGGGCAGTTCTTC. It encodes CATSRDRADRGQFF. Based on the CDR3 plus reference TRBV15 and TRBJ2-1, the full variable domain is DAMVIQNPRYQVTQFGKPVTLSCSQTLNHNVMYWYQQKSSQAPKLLFHYYDKDFNNEADTPDNFQSRRPNTSFCFLDIRSPGLGDTAMYLCATSRDRADRGQFFGPGTRLTVL.